This T cell receptor beta chain was documented in a study of beta chain features in type 1 diabetes. cDNA synthesis used the whole RNA isolate, giving expressed TCRB sequences. Here immunoSEQ multiplex PCR was the method, and the copy in TCRdb shows in-frame clones only, minus some. Seen here are roughly 340,000 clones, around 12% observed once, and the top ten hold around 0.0099%. General observations from the study: Significant though moderate, a shortening of TCRB CDR3s appeared in all four CD4+ subsets of Type 1 diabetes patients. In cDNA sequencing, cells with high TCR expression could be over-represented.

Trimming pared 3 bases from V and 3 bases from J, leaving 7 bases between. CDR1 MNHEY and CDR2 SVGAGI come from the germline V gene. This CDR3 has 13 amino acids. About this clone itself: The antigen is undetermined. At the DNA level, this CDR3 is encoded by other sequences in the same sample as well.

Source material: naive CD4+ T cells from blood. The chain combines TRBV6-5 with TRBJ2-3; unclear D gene. The TCR originated in a woman younger than 35 with type 1 diabetes. Here the CDR3 reads CASSYPGTDTQYF. CDR3 bases: TGTGCCAGCAGTTATCCCGGTACAGATACGCAGTATTTT.